One and the same sample provided the 28 T cell receptor beta chains below, sequenced in a study of shared clonotypes between healthy human individuals. Method: immunoSEQ multiplex PCR; TCRdb's copy keeps in-frame clones and lacks some. This sample has around 1,000,000 clones, with about 72% found just once. Material for sequencing was memory CD4+ T cells from PBMCs. Stated subset: CD45RA-negative fraction. The receptors were gathered from a man aged 18 to 30 in good health. Some clones in this sample may be carry-over from other donors' samples.

This chain connects TRBV5-1 to TRBJ1-1; 10 nucleotides line up with TRBD1. This CDR3 comprises 14 residues. The V gene's germline CDR1 is SGHRS and CDR2 YFSETQ. V trimming: 3 bases; J trimming: 8 bases; junction bases outside the gene matches: 7. The DNA of the CDR3 is TGCGCCAGCAGCTCACCACGGACAGGGGGAGAAGCTTTCTTT. Encoded protein: CASSSPRTGGEAFF.

The chain is built from TRBV5-1 and TRBJ2-2; 7 bases match TRBD2. This CDR3 has 14 amino acids. V dropped 4 bases and J dropped 8; count of bases not matched to a gene: 8. The germline CDR1 and CDR2 sequences are SGHRS and YFSETQ. In DNA, the CDR3 is TGCGCCAGCAGCCAACAAGGACTAGTTGGGGAGCTGTTTTTT. As protein: CASSQQGLVGELFF.

The CDR3 protein is CASSRRVAGVSNEQFF. The CDR3 DNA follows: TGTGCCAGCAGCCGGCGGGTGGCGGGAGTTTCGAATGAGCAGTTCTTC. V and J are TRBV7-6 and TRBJ2-1; TRBD2 matches at 7 bases. Germline CDR1 reads SGHVS; CDR2 reads FNYEAQ. Trimming took 5 bases from V and 7 from J; bases not matched to a gene: 14. The CDR3 length is 16 residues.

This chain connects TRBV18 to TRBJ1-5, with D tentatively TRBD1 (6 bases). The CDR3 has 15 residues. CDR1 is KGHSH, CDR2 LQKENI, per germline. Trimming took off 6 bases at V and 3 bases at J, with 15 bases between the two ends. The CDR3 region has the DNA TGTGCCAGCTCGCCAGAGGACAGACCCAATCAGCCCCAGCATTTT. Protein: CASSPEDRPNQPQHF.

This clone has only one observation. This rearrangement joins TRBV2 to TRBJ1-1; possibly TRBD1 for D (6 bases). Germline V gives CDR1 SNHLY, CDR2 FYNNEI. The CDR3 has 14 amino acids. Trimming removed 9 bases from V and 4 bases from J, with 18 bases in between. CDR3 DNA sequence: TGTGCCAGTAGGGGGAGGAGGGGGAGCACTGAAGCTTTCTTT. Encoded protein: CASRGRRGSTEAFF.

This chain connects TRBV5-6 to TRBJ1-1; TRBD1 agrees at 7 bases. The CDR3 runs to 14 residues. The ends lost 4 bases at V and 4 bases at J; junction bases unmatched: 7. The germline gives CDR1 SGHDT, CDR2 YYEEEE. CDR3 residues: CASSGNRGGTEAFF. CDR3 in DNA: TGTGCCAGCAGCGGTAACAGGGGTGGCACTGAAGCTTTCTTT.

Regarding this clone: The same CDR3 is also encoded by other DNA sequences in this sample. The chain has TRBV6-1 and TRBJ2-5, with D unresolved. The CDR3 loop spans 13 amino acids. Germline V gene sequence: CDR1 MNHNS, CDR2 SASEGT. V dropped 1 base and J dropped 0 bases, with 3 bases sitting between them. The CDR3 sequence is CASSEVNQETQYF. In nucleotides, the CDR3 is TGTGCCAGCAGTGAAGTAAACCAAGAGACCCAGTACTTC.

In the case of this clone: Since a much larger clone is just one base distant, this may be a read error. The chain combines TRBV27 with TRBJ1-1, with D possibly being TRBD1 (6 bases). The CDR3 is made up of 14 amino acids. Germline assignment: CDR1 MNHEY and CDR2 SMNVEV (reference sequence). V lost 3 bases and J 1 base, leaving 9 bases between the germline ends. CDR3 DNA sequence: TGTGCCAGCAGTTTGGACAGAGAGAACACTGAAGCTTTCTTT. This translates into CASSLDRENTEAFF.

This clone was picked up many times. The V and J genes are TRBV7-9 and TRBJ2-3; D uncertain. The germline CDR1 and CDR2 sequences are SEHNR and FQNEAQ (reference sequence). Trimming removed 3 bases from V and 2 bases from J, with 3 bases in between. CDR3 size: 12 residues. The CDR3 DNA follows: TGTGCCAGCAGCTTTAACACAGATACGCAGTATTTT. Amino acids: CASSFNTDTQYF.

In regard to this clone: It differs at one base from a far larger clone, so likely a read error. The V gene is TRBV2, the J gene TRBJ1-1, with D hard to call. Germline V gene data show CDR1 as SNHLY and CDR2 as FYNNEI. The V and J ends lost 11 bases and 1 base respectively, with 20 bases between them. The CDR3 has 15 residues. The CDR3 protein is CAGNPGRTENTEAFF. The CDR3 DNA reads TGTGCCGGCAACCCTGGGCGCACAGAGAACACTGAAGCTTTCTTT.

This chain joins TRBV28 and TRBJ2-7, with 9 bases matching TRBD2. The ends lost 6 bases at V and 3 bases at J; junction bases unmatched: 27. Germline V gives CDR1 MDHEN, CDR2 SYDVKM. CDR3 length equals 21 residues. The CDR3, as DNA: TGTGCCAGCAGATCGGGGGGGCCGGAGACTTCGAGGGCGGGAGGGCACTACGAGCAGTACTTC. It is translated as CASRSGGPETSRAGGHYEQYF.

This clone has more than one count but fewer than ten. This sequence joins TRBV5-1 and TRBJ2-2; D is possibly TRBD1 (5 bases). V gave up 4 bases and J gave up 1 base, with 14 bases separating them. Per germline, CDR1 SGHRS and CDR2 YFSETQ. This CDR3 comprises 16 residues. CDR3: CASSPGSNLNTGELFF. The DNA of the CDR3 is TGCGCCAGCAGCCCAGGGTCAAACTTGAACACCGGGGAGCTGTTTTTT.

This clone was seen many times. V usage is TRBV29-1 and J usage is TRBJ1-1; 9 bases align to TRBD1. Germline V lookup: CDR1 SQVTM, CDR2 ANQGSEA. The CDR3 covers 14 residues. Trimming at V came to 4 bases and at J to 5 bases, leaving 8 bases not matched to a gene. CDR3 region: CSVGDRGAHTEAFF. The CDR3 nucleotides read TGCAGCGTTGGTGACAGGGGGGCCCATACTGAAGCTTTCTTT.

This CDR3 reads CASSFGDRVSYEQYF. The CDR3 DNA follows: TGTGCCAGCAGCTTTGGGGACAGGGTCTCCTACGAGCAGTACTTC. The V call is TRBV7-8, the J call TRBJ2-7; 9 nucleotides align to TRBD1. The CDR3 has 15 residues. V trimming: 3 bases; J trimming: 0 bases; junction bases outside the gene matches: 3. Germline V gene data show CDR1 as SGHVS and CDR2 as FQNEAQ. The full variable domain, rest sourced from reference TRBV7-8 and TRBJ2-7, is GAGVSQSPRYKVAKRGQDVALRCDPISGHVSLFWYQQALGQGPEFLTYFQNEAQLDKSGLPSDRFFAERPEGSVSTLKIQRTQQEDSAVYLCASSFGDRVSYEQYFGPGTRLTVT.

This clone was detected a few times. This chain connects TRBV29-1 to TRBJ1-1, with no clear D. Germline loops: CDR1 SQVTM, CDR2 ANQGSEA. V was clipped by 5 bases and J by 6 bases, with 10 bases between them. The CDR3 spans 11 residues. The CDR3: CSVNDGAEAFF. The CDR3 coding sequence is TGCAGCGTTAATGACGGGGCTGAAGCTTTCTTT.

The chain carries TRBV6-5 and TRBJ2-7; tentative D call: TRBD2 (5 bases). This CDR3 is built from 15 residues. V lost 5 bases and J 2 bases, leaving 16 bases between the germline ends. The germline V gene has CDR1 MNHEY and CDR2 SVGAGI. The CDR3 nucleotides read TGTGCCAGCAGTATCGCCGCCGGGAAGACCTACGAGCAGTACTTC. Translating gives CASSIAAGKTYEQYF.

CDR3 protein: CASSDDSYEQYF. CDR3 nucleotide sequence: TGTGCCAGCAGCGACGACTCCTACGAGCAGTACTTC. The V and J genes are TRBV7-2 and TRBJ2-7; D gene uncertain. CDR3 size: 12 residues. V gave up 5 bases and J gave up 0 bases, with 5 bases separating them. Germline CDR1 is SGHTA and CDR2 is FQGNSA.

This clone was counted a few times. This chain links TRBV10-2 with TRBJ2-7, with 10 bases identical to TRBD1. After removal of 8 bases from V and 4 bases from J, the junction contained 11 bases not matched to a gene. The CDR3 spans 15 residues. Germline-derived CDR1 and CDR2 are WSHSY and SAAADI. Written as DNA, the CDR3 is TGCGCCAGCCAACGCGGGACAGGGGCCTTTTACGAGCAGTACTTC. Its translation: CASQRGTGAFYEQYF.

This clone was counted once. The chain joins TRBV27 to TRBJ2-2; D possibly corresponds to TRBD1 (6 bases). Germline CDR1 and CDR2: MNHEY and SMNVEV (reference sequence). The CDR3 totals 16 residues. V gave up 1 base and J gave up 1 base, with 10 bases separating them. The CDR3 reads CASSLFRGGNTGELFF. In DNA, the CDR3 is TGTGCCAGCAGTTTATTCAGGGGTGGGAACACCGGGGAGCTGTTTTTT.

Regarding this clone: The sample contains more than one DNA sequence encoding this CDR3. The V and J genes are TRBV18 and TRBJ2-2; D unresolved. Per germline, CDR1 KGHSH and CDR2 LQKENI. CDR3 length: 13 amino acids. V was pared by 3 bases and J by 5 bases, with 7 bases between. DNA for the CDR3: TGTGCCAGCTCACCGTTAGGGACCGGGGAGCTGTTTTTT. Translating it yields CASSPLGTGELFF.

CDR3 in DNA: TGCGCCAGCAGCCCAGGTGCAGGCGCTACAGATACGCAGTATTTT. As protein: CASSPGAGATDTQYF. The rearrangement joins TRBV5-1 to TRBJ2-3; no reliable D call. Germline V gene sequence: CDR1 SGHRS, CDR2 YFSETQ. The CDR3 is made up of 15 amino acids. The ends were cut back, 4 bases at V and 3 bases at J, with 15 bases in the middle. Complete variable domain (other parts from reference TRBV5-1 and TRBJ2-3): KAGVTQTPRYLIKTRGQQVTLSCSPISGHRSVSWYQQTPGQGLQFLFEYFSETQRNKGNFPGRFSGRQFSNSRSEMNVSTLELGDSALYLCASSPGAGATDTQYFGPGTRLTVL.

The chain has TRBV6-6 and TRBJ2-5; 9 nucleotides match TRBD2. The CDR3 spans 15 residues. V trimming: 7 bases; J trimming: 4 bases; junction bases outside the gene matches: 10. The germline gives CDR1 MNHNY, CDR2 SVGAGI (reference sequence). In DNA, the CDR3 is TGTGCCAGCAAGTCCACTAGCGGGTCATCAGAGACCCAGTACTTC. This codes for CASKSTSGSSETQYF.

This clone came up once. The chain recombines TRBV9 with TRBJ1-1, with TRBD1 as a possible D gene (6 bases). The CDR3 spans 14 residues. V was pared by 1 base and J by 1 base, with 8 bases between. The germline gives CDR1 SGDLS, CDR2 YYNGEE. CDR3 nucleotide sequence: TGTGCCAGCAGCGTATTACAGGGGAACACTGAAGCTTTCTTT. This encodes CASSVLQGNTEAFF. Full variable domain (remainder filled in from reference TRBV9 and TRBJ1-1): DSGVTQTPKHLITATGQRVTLRCSPRSGDLSVYWYQQSLDQGLQFLIQYYNGEERAKGNILERFSAQQFPDLHSELNLSSLELGDSALYFCASSVLQGNTEAFFGQGTRLTVV.

V and J are TRBV5-4 and TRBJ1-2; D remains unclear. V was cut by 5 bases and J by 3 bases, with 17 bases left in between. The germline V gene encodes CDR1 SGHNT and CDR2 YYREEE (reference sequence). The CDR3 spans 15 residues. In DNA form, the CDR3 reads TGTGCCAGCAGACCTGGTGCGTCTGTTCACTATGGCTACACCTTC. Protein: CASRPGASVHYGYTF.

The genes are TRBV9 and TRBJ2-7; D is uncertain. CDR1 and CDR2 from the germline V gene are SGDLS and YYNGEE. The length of the CDR3 is 15 residues. Trimming cost V 4 bases and J 1 base, with 15 bases left between them. Here the CDR3 reads CASSPSGIESYEQYF. Here the CDR3 DNA reads TGTGCCAGCAGCCCTTCGGGTATCGAGTCCTACGAGCAGTACTTC.

V is TRBV5-1 and J is TRBJ2-7; D may be TRBD1 (6 bases). The CDR3 is 15 residues long. V dropped 4 bases and J dropped 2 bases, with 16 bases sitting between them. Germline CDR1 SGHRS, CDR2 YFSETQ. The CDR3 sequence is CASSGTGTLAYEQYF. CDR3 bases: TGCGCCAGCAGCGGAACAGGGACCCTCGCCTACGAGCAGTACTTC.

The chain links TRBV2 to TRBJ2-2, with 8 bases aligning to TRBD1. Trimming took 7 bases from V and 5 from J; bases not matched to a gene: 9. Germline CDR1 reads SNHLY; CDR2 reads FYNNEI. The CDR3 spans 15 residues. The CDR3 loop is CASNSDRAGTGELFF. CDR3 nucleotides: TGTGCCAGCAACTCGGACAGGGCGGGGACCGGGGAGCTGTTTTTT. The whole variable domain, remainder taken from reference TRBV2 and TRBJ2-2, is EPEVTQTPSHQVTQMGQEVILRCVPISNHLYFYWYRQILGQKVEFLVSFYNNEISEKSEIFDDQFSVERPDGSNFTLKIRSTKLEDSAMYFCASNSDRAGTGELFFGEGSRLTVL.

The table lists this clone with a few counts. The rearrangement joins TRBV7-2 to TRBJ1-2; D unclear. Germline V gives CDR1 SGHTA, CDR2 FQGNSA. The CDR3 runs to 13 residues. Trimming removed 5 bases at V and 4 bases at J, with 11 bases between. Written as DNA, the CDR3 is TGTGCCAGCAGCCCGGAGCGGAGCTATGGCTACACCTTC. As protein: CASSPERSYGYTF.